Each of the 21 T cell receptor beta chains below was sequenced from the same sample in a study of beta chain features in type 1 diabetes. General study results and limits: All four CD4+ subsets of Type 1 diabetes patients contained TCRB CDR3s that were moderately but significantly shorter.

These receptors are not linked to any known antigen. Sequencing targeted expressed TCRB transcripts, as all isolated RNA had been reverse transcribed. The repertoire was sequenced with immunoSEQ multiplex PCR; TCRdb's copy has only in-frame clones and lacks some. Of 600,000 to 750,000 clones listed, over 10% are singletons. The sample was naive CD4+ T cells from blood. The receptors were sampled from a man under 40 with type 1 diabetes.

In its sample, this clone was seen a few times. The chain's CDR3 is CASSPGGLNTEAFF. In nucleotides, the CDR3 is TGTGCCAGCAGCCCCGGCGGCCTGAACACTGAAGCTTTCTTT. The rearrangement uses TRBV7-6 and TRBJ1-1; D remains ambiguous. Trimming left V 5 bases short and J 0 bases short, with 10 bases between. The CDR3 totals 14 residues. Germline loops: CDR1 SGHVS, CDR2 FNYEAQ. Looking up the rest from reference TRBV7-6 and TRBJ1-1 gives the full variable domain: GAGVSQSPRYKVTKRGQDVALRCDPISGHVSLYWYRQALGQGPEFLTYFNYEAQQDKSGLPNDRFSAERPEGSISTLTIQRTEQRDSAMYRCASSPGGLNTEAFFGQGTRLTVV.

The chain combines TRBV2 with TRBJ2-5; D gene unclear. The CDR3 sequence is 14 residues long. V lost 4 bases and J 5 bases, leaving 14 bases between the germline ends. From germline, CDR1 is SNHLY and CDR2 FYNNEI. This CDR3 is CASSVSAGAETQYF. The CDR3 DNA is TGTGCCAGCAGTGTTTCAGCTGGTGCTGAGACCCAGTACTTC.

The chain joins TRBV27 to TRBJ2-2; D gene unclear. Trimming removed 2 bases at V and 2 bases at J, with 6 bases between. CDR1 MNHEY and CDR2 SMNVEV come from the germline V gene (reference sequence). The CDR3 loop spans 14 amino acids. CDR3 in DNA: TGTGCCAGCAGTTTAGTTTTCAACACCGGGGAGCTGTTTTTT. Translation gives CASSLVFNTGELFF.

This clone has more than one count but fewer than ten. The genes are TRBV28 and TRBJ2-7; D ambiguous. Trimming removed 4 bases at V and 9 bases at J, with 10 bases between. Germline V gene data show CDR1 as MDHEN and CDR2 as SYDVKM. This CDR3 region has 11 residues. The CDR3 sequence is CASSYLGWQYF. The CDR3 DNA sequence: TGTGCCAGCAGTTATTTGGGTTGGCAGTACTTC.

There are a few counts of this clone. The chain couples TRBV18 to TRBJ1-4; 7 nucleotides align to TRBD1. Germline lookup yields CDR1 KGHSH and CDR2 LQKENI. This CDR3 has 17 residues. V was clipped by 4 bases and J by 1 base; unmatched bases: 9. CDR3: CASSRFTNRGTNEKLFF. The CDR3 DNA sequence: TGTGCCAGCTCACGATTCACGAACAGGGGAACTAATGAAAAACTGTTTTTT.

To note about this clone: In the same sample, other DNA sequences code for this CDR3. This rearrangement joins TRBV5-1 to TRBJ1-2, with a possible D match to TRBD1 (6 bases). Germline V lookup: CDR1 SGHRS, CDR2 YFSETQ. The CDR3 sequence is 12 residues long. The germline V and J ends were trimmed by 1 base and 6 bases, with 7 bases remaining between them. CDR3 protein: CASSLKGDGYTF. DNA for the CDR3: TGCGCCAGCAGCTTGAAGGGGGATGGCTACACCTTC. The variable domain in full, with the rest retrieved from reference TRBV5-1 and TRBJ1-2, is KAGVTQTPRYLIKTRGQQVTLSCSPISGHRSVSWYQQTPGQGLQFLFEYFSETQRNKGNFPGRFSGRQFSNSRSEMNVSTLELGDSALYLCASSLKGDGYTFGSGTRLTVV.

This chain uses TRBV7-9 with TRBJ2-7, with D unclear. This CDR3 comprises 12 residues. Between the trimmed V and J ends, which lost 4 bases and 2 bases, there was a span of 6 bases. Germline-derived CDR1 and CDR2 are SEHNR and FQNEAQ (reference sequence). The chain's CDR3 is CASSSPAYEQYF. As DNA, the CDR3 is TGTGCCAGCAGCTCCCCCGCCTACGAGCAGTACTTC.

The V gene is TRBV2, the J gene TRBJ2-6; D uncertain. The CDR3 is 17 residues long. Per the germline V gene, CDR1 is SNHLY and CDR2 is FYNNEI. Trimming took 0 bases from V and 1 from J, leaving 10 bases between them. CDR3 DNA: TGTGCCAGCAGTGAAGCAGGTCGTCGGTCTGGGGCCAACGTCCTGACTTTC. Translating gives CASSEAGRRSGANVLTF.

Only a few counts were recorded for this clone. The chain joins TRBV5-1 to TRBJ2-1; the D gene is possibly TRBD1 (5 bases). Trimming took 2 bases from V and 5 from J, leaving 14 bases between them. The CDR3 runs 15 residues. The germline CDR1 and CDR2 sequences are SGHRS and YFSETQ. CDR3 sequence: CASSLGLDSHNEQFF. The DNA of the CDR3 is TGCGCCAGCAGCTTAGGCCTAGACAGCCACAATGAGCAGTTCTTC. The complete variable domain, with remaining parts taken from reference TRBV5-1 and TRBJ2-1, reads KAGVTQTPRYLIKTRGQQVTLSCSPISGHRSVSWYQQTPGQGLQFLFEYFSETQRNKGNFPGRFSGRQFSNSRSEMNVSTLELGDSALYLCASSLGLDSHNEQFFGPGTRLTVL.

This clone was seen a few times. This sequence joins TRBV15 and TRBJ1-2, with a tentative D call TRBD1 (5 bases). The CDR3 is 13 residues long. Germline V lookup: CDR1 LNHNV, CDR2 YYDKDF (reference sequence). V shed 1 base and J shed 8 bases, with 11 bases lying between them. The CDR3 nucleotides are TGTGCCACCAGCAGAGGAGCGGGGGACGGCTACACCTTC. It is translated as CATSRGAGDGYTF.

This clone was counted only a few times. CDR3 coding DNA: TGTGCCAGCAGCCAAACGGGGCTCGAAGACACCGGGGAGCTGTTTTTT. This sequence encodes CASSQTGLEDTGELFF. The chain carries TRBV5-6 and TRBJ2-2; D is perhaps TRBD1 or TRBD2 (5 bases each). The ends were cut back, 4 bases at V and 3 bases at J, with 16 bases in the middle. Germline V gives CDR1 SGHDT, CDR2 YYEEEE. CDR3 length: 16 amino acids.

The chain combines TRBV7-2 with TRBJ2-5, with 7 nucleotides matching TRBD1. V trimming: 8 bases; J trimming: 2 bases; junction bases outside the gene matches: 11. CDR3 length equals 15 residues. Germline V gives CDR1 SGHTA, CDR2 FQGNSA. This chain's CDR3 is CASARRRTGQETQYF. CDR3 coding DNA: TGTGCCAGCGCGAGGCGTAGGACAGGACAAGAGACCCAGTACTTC.

The chain links TRBV9 to TRBJ2-3; D uncertain. The CDR3 totals 14 residues. Trimming removed 0 bases from V and 2 bases from J, with 7 bases in between. Germline loops: CDR1 SGDLS, CDR2 YYNGEE. CDR3 sequence reads: CASSVVASTDTQYF. CDR3 bases: TGTGCCAGCAGCGTAGTGGCCTCCACAGATACGCAGTATTTT.

This clone was recorded a few times. V is TRBV28 and J is TRBJ2-4; D could derive from TRBD1 or TRBD2 (6 bases each). The CDR3 consists of 15 residues. CDR1 and CDR2 (germline): MDHEN, SYDVKM. V lost 5 bases and J 0 bases, leaving 11 bases between the germline ends. The chain's CDR3 is CASSTGGLAKNIQYF. The DNA of the CDR3 is TGTGCCAGCAGTACCGGGGGCCTAGCCAAAAACATTCAGTACTTC.

The J gene is TRBJ1-6, the V gene TRBV6-1; maybe TRBD1 (5 bases). There are 12 residues in the CDR3. V lost 6 bases and J lost 14, with 14 bases in between. The germline gives CDR1 MNHNS, CDR2 SASEGT. CDR3 DNA sequence: TGTGCCAGCAGGACAGATCGAGACTCCCTCCACTTT. Translating it yields CASRTDRDSLHF.

The genes are TRBV6-1 and TRBJ2-7, with D maybe TRBD2 (6 bases). Per the germline V gene, CDR1 is MNHNS and CDR2 is SASEGT. V dropped 5 bases and J dropped 0 bases, with 14 bases sitting between them. The CDR3 is made up of 15 amino acids. CDR3 amino acids: CASSNRDGSSYEQYF. The CDR3 bases are TGTGCCAGCAGTAACCGGGACGGGAGCTCCTACGAGCAGTACTTC.

A single count supports this clone. The CDR3 region is CASSLGSGREKLFF. Here the CDR3 DNA reads TGCGCCAGCAGCTTGGGGTCAGGGCGTGAAAAACTGTTTTTT. The chain employs TRBV5-1 and TRBJ1-4; tentative D call: TRBD1 (5 bases). Trimming left V 0 bases short and J 7 bases short, with 10 bases between. The CDR3 has 14 residues. The germline gives CDR1 SGHRS, CDR2 YFSETQ. Based on the CDR3 plus reference TRBV5-1 and TRBJ1-4, the full variable domain is KAGVTQTPRYLIKTRGQQVTLSCSPISGHRSVSWYQQTPGQGLQFLFEYFSETQRNKGNFPGRFSGRQFSNSRSEMNVSTLELGDSALYLCASSLGSGREKLFFGSGTQLSVL.

This clone turned up a few times. The chain has TRBV6-6 and TRBJ2-5, with D perhaps matching TRBD2 (6 bases). Germline V CDR1 and CDR2: MNHNY, SVGAGI (reference sequence). The CDR3 loop spans 15 amino acids. V was pared by 2 bases and J by 7 bases, with 17 bases between. DNA for the CDR3: TGTGCCAGCAGTTACCCAGGAGGGGCCGCAGCGACCCAGTACTTC. This codes for CASSYPGGAAATQYF.

This clone came up a few times. This chain links TRBV7-8 with TRBJ1-4; D remains unclear. Germline lookup yields CDR1 SGHVS and CDR2 FQNEAQ. Deletions cut 5 bases from V and 0 bases from J, with 10 bases between. This CDR3 is built from 15 residues. CDR3 sequence (DNA): TGTGCCAGCAGCGGCCTCCTTGCAACTAATGAAAAACTGTTTTTT. Its protein product is CASSGLLATNEKLFF.

Only a few counts were recorded for this clone. This chain joins TRBV5-5 and TRBJ1-1; unclear D gene. The CDR3 loop spans 13 amino acids. V was trimmed by 2 bases and J by 1 base, leaving 6 bases between them. Germline V gene sequence: CDR1 SGHKS, CDR2 YYEKEE (reference sequence). CDR3 nucleotide sequence: TGTGCCAGCAGCTTTGAACCGAACACTGAAGCTTTCTTT. This sequence encodes CASSFEPNTEAFF.

The genes are TRBV5-6 and TRBJ1-1; no reliable D call. The CDR3 spans 13 residues. Germline V gives CDR1 SGHDT, CDR2 YYEEEE. The V end lost 1 base, the J end lost 0 bases, and 4 bases lay between the germline ends. CDR3 sequence: CASSLTLNTEAFF. CDR3 sequence (DNA): TGTGCCAGCAGCTTGACGTTGAACACTGAAGCTTTCTTT.